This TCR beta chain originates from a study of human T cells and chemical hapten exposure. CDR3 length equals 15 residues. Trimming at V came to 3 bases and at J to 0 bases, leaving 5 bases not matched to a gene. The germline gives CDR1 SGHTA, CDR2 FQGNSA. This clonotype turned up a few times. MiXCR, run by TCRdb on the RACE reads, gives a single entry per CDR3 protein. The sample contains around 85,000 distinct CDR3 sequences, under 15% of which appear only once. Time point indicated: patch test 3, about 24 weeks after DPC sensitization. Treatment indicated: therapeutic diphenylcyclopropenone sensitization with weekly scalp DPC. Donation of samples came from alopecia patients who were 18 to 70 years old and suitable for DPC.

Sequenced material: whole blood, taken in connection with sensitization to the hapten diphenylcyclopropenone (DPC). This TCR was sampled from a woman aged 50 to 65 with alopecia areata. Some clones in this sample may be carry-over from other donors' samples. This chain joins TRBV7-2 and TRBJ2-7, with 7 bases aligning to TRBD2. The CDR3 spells CASSLLAGASYEQYF. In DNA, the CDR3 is TGTGCCAGCAGCTTGTTGGCGGGAGCCTCCTACGAGCAGTACTTC.